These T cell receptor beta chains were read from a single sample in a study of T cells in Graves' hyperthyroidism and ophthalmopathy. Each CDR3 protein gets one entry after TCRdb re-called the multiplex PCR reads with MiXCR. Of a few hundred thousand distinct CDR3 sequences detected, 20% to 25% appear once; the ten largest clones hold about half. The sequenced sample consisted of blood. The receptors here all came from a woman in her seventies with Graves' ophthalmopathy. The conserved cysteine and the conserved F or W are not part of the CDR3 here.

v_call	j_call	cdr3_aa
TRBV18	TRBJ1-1	ASSPSGTASEAF
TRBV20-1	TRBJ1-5	SAIPGYSNQPQH
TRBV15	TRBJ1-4	ATSRESHEKLF
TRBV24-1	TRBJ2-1	ATSRERNNEQF
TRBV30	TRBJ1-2	AWSEVRGFSYGYT
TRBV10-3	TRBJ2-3	AISREEGTQY
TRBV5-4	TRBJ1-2	ASSGTTGNYGYT
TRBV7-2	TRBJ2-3	ASSPRLATDTQY
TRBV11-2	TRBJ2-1	ASLLATQQF
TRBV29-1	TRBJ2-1	SAGLAGVNEQF
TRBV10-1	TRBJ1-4	ASRPFRVRTNEKLF
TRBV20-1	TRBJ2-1	SASFSSYNEQF
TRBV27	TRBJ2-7	ASSLLGSSEQY
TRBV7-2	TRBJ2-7	ASSLPSINEQY
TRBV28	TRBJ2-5	ASSLGSQGAGETQY
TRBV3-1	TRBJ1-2	ASSQDGYREGYT
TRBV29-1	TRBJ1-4	SARGGRATNEKLF
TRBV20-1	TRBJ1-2	SARSAARGDYGYT
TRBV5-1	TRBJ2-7	ASSIGHGLAYEQY
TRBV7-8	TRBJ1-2	ASNRLVSNYGYT
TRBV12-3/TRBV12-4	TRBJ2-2	ASSFGTKGTGELF
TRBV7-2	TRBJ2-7	ASSVDRGYSSYEQY
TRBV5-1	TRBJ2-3	ASSPARARDTQY
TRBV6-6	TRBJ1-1	TSSYSRAGHTEAF
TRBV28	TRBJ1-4	ASSLGQINEKLF
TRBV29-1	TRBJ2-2	SGTGNTGELF
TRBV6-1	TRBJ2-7	ASSSNPGLAGGSSYEQY